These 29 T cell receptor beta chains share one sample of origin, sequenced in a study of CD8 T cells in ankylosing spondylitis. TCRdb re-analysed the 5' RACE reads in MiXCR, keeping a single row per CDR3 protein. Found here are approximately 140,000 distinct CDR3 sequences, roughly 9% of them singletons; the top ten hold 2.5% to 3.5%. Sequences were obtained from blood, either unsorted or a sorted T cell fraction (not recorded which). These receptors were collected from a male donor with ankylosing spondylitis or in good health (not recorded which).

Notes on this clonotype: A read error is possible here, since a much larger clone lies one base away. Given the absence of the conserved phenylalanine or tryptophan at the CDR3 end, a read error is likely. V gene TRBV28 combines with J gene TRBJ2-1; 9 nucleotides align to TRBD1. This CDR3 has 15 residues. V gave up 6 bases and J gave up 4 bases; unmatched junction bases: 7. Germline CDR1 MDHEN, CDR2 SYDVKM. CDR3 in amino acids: CASRKGDREYNEQFL. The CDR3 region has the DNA TGTGCCAGCAGGAAAGGGGACAGGGAATACAATGAGCAGTTCCTC.

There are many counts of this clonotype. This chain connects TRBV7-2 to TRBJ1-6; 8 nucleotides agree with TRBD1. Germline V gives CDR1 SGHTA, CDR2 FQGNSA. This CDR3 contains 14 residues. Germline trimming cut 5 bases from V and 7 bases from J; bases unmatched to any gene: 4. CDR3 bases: TGTGCCAGCAGCACACGGACAGGGAATTCACCCCTCCACTTT. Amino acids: CASSTRTGNSPLHF.

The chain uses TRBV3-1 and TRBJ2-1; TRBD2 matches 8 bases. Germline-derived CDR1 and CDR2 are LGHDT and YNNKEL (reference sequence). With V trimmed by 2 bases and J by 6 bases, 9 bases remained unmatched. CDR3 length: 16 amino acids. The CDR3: CASSQNPLAGSNEQFF. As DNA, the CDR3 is TGTGCCAGCAGCCAAAATCCCCTAGCGGGTTCCAATGAGCAGTTCTTC.

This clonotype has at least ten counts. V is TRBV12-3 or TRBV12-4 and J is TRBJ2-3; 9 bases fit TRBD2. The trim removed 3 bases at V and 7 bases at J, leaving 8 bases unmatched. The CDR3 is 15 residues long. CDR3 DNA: TGTGCCAGCAGTTTTTATGCGGGAGGGAGGAATACGCAGTATTTT. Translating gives CASSFYAGGRNTQYF.

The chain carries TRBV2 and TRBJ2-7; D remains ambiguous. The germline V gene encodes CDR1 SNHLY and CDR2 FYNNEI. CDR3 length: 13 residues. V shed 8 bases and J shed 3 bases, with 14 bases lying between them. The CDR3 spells CASSRPPFYEQYF. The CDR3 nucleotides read TGTGCCAGCTCACGGCCCCCCTTCTACGAGCAGTACTTC.

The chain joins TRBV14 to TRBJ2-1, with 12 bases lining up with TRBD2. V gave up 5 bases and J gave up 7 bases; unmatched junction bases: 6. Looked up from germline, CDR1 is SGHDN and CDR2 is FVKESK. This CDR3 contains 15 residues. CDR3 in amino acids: CASSATSGSLNEQFF. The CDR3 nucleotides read TGTGCCAGCAGCGCGACTAGCGGGAGTTTAAATGAGCAGTTCTTC.

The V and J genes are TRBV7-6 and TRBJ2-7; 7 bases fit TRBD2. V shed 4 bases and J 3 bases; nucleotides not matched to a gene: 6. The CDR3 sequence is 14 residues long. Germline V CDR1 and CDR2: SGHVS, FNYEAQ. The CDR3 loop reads CASSSRDYVYEQYF. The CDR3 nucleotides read TGTGCCAGCAGCTCCCGGGACTATGTCTACGAGCAGTACTTC.

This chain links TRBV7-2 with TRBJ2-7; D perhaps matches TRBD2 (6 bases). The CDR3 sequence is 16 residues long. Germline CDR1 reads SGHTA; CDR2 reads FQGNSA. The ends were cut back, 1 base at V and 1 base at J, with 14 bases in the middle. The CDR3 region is CASSLVAAGLSYEQYF. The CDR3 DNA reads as TGTGCCAGCAGCTTAGTTGCAGCGGGCTTATCCTACGAGCAGTACTTC.

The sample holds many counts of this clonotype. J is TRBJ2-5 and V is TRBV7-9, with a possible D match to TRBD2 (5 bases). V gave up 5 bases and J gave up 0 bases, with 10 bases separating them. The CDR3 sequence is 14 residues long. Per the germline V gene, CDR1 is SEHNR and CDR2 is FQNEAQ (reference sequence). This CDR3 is CASSAPGNQETQYF. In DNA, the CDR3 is TGTGCCAGCAGCGCCCCCGGGAACCAAGAGACCCAGTACTTC.

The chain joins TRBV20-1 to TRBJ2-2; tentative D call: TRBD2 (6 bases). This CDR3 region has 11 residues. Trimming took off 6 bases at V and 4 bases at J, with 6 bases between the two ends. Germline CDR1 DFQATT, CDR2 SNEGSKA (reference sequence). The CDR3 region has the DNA TGCAGTGCCGGGGGCACCGGGGAGCTGTTTTTT. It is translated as CSAGGTGELFF.

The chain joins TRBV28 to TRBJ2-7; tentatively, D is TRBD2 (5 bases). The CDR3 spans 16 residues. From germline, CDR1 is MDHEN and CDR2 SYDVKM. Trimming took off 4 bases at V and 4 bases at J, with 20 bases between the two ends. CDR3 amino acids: CASSSHLAGWPYEQYF. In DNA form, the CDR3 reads TGTGCCAGCAGTTCCCACCTAGCTGGGTGGCCTTACGAGCAGTACTTC.

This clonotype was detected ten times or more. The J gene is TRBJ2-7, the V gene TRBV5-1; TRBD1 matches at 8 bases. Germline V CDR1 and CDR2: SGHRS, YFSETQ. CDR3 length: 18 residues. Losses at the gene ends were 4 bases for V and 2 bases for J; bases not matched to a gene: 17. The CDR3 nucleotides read TGCGCCAGCAGCCCCAATCCACCAGGGGGCCGAGCAACCTACGAGCAGTACTTC. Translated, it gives CASSPNPPGGRATYEQYF.

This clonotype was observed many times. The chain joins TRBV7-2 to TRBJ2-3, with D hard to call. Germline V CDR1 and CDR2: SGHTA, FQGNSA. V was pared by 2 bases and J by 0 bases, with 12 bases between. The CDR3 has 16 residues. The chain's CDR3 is CASSLKLTTSTDTQYF. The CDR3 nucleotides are TGTGCCAGCAGCTTAAAACTAACCACTAGCACAGATACGCAGTATTTT.

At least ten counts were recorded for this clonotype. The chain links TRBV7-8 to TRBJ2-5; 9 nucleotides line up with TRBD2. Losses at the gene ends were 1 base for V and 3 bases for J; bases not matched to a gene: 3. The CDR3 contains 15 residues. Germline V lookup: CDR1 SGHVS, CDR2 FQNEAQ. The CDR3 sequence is CASSLDSSGKETQYF. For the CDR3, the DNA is TGTGCCAGCAGCTTAGATTCTAGCGGGAAAGAGACCCAGTACTTC.

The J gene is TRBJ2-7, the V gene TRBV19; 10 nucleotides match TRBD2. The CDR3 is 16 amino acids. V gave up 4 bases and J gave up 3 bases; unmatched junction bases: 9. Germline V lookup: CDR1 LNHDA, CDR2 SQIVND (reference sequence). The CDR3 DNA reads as TGTGCCAGTAGTAACTCCGGGACTAGCGAGTACTACGAGCAGTACTTC. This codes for CASSNSGTSEYYEQYF.

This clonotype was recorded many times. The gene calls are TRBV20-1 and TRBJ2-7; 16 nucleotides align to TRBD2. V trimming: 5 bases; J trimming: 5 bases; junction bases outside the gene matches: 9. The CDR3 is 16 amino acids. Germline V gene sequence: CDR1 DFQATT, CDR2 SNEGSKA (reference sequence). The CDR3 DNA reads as TGCAGTGCTGGGGGACTAGCGGGAGGGCCGATAGACGAGCAGTACTTC. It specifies CSAGGLAGGPIDEQYF.

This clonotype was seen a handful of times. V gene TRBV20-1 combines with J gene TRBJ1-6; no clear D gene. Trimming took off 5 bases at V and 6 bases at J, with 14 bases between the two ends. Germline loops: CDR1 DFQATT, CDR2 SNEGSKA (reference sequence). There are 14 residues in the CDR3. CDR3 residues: CSAPELGLNSPLHF. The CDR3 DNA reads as TGCAGTGCTCCAGAACTTGGCCTTAATTCACCCCTCCACTTT.

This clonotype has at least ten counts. The CDR3, as DNA: TGTGCCAGCAGCTTAGTGGGACAGGGGAAAGGCTACACCTTC. Protein sequence: CASSLVGQGKGYTF. The genes are TRBV7-2 and TRBJ1-2; TRBD1 matches 10 bases. Looked up from germline, CDR1 is SGHTA and CDR2 is FQGNSA. J lost 8 bases, V lost 1 base, and 4 bases had no gene match. This CDR3 is 14 amino acids long.

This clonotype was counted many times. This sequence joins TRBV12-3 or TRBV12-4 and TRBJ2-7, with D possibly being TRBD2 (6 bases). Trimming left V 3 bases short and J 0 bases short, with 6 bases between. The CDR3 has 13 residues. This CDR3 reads CASSFGGSYEQYF. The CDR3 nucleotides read TGTGCCAGCAGTTTCGGGGGCTCCTACGAGCAGTACTTC.

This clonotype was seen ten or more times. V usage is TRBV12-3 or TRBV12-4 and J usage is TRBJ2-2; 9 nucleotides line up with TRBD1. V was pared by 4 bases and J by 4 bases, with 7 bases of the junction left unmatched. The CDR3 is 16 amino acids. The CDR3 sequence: CASSSLWGQGTGELFF. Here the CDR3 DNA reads TGTGCCAGCAGTTCCCTTTGGGGACAGGGCACCGGGGAGCTGTTTTTT.

This CDR3 is CSARPPQEGQPQHF. CDR3 bases: TGCAGTGCTAGACCGCCACAGGAGGGACAGCCCCAGCATTTT. The chain employs TRBV20-1 and TRBJ1-5, with a tentative D call TRBD1 (5 bases). The CDR3 has 14 amino acids. The germline V gene has CDR1 DFQATT and CDR2 SNEGSKA (reference sequence). Trimming removed 2 bases from V and 7 bases from J, with 15 bases in between.

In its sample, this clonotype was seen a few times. The CDR3 loop reads CASNRDWRAKNIQYF. The CDR3 DNA reads TGTGCCAGCAACAGGGACTGGAGGGCCAAAAACATTCAGTACTTC. The chain links TRBV28 to TRBJ2-4, with D possibly called TRBD1 or TRBD2 (6 bases each). Germline V gene data show CDR1 as MDHEN and CDR2 as SYDVKM. V was cut by 7 bases and J by 1 base, with 14 bases left in between. CDR3 length: 15 amino acids.

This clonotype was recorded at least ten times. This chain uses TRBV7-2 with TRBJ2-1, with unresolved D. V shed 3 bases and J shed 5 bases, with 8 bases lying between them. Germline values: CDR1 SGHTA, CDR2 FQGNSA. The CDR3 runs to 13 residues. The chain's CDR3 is CASSFLVNNEQFF. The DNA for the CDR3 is TGTGCCAGCAGCTTCCTAGTGAACAATGAGCAGTTCTTC.

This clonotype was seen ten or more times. In DNA form, the CDR3 reads TGTGCCAGCAGCCACCCCTACGGGAGGGCGAGGTGGACCGGGGAGCTGTTTTTT. Translated: CASSHPYGRARWTGELFF. This chain joins TRBV3-1 and TRBJ2-2, with 8 bases matching TRBD2. This CDR3 is built from 18 residues. The V and J ends lost 3 bases and 5 bases, in that order; junction bases with no gene match: 14. Per germline, CDR1 LGHDT and CDR2 YNNKEL (reference sequence).

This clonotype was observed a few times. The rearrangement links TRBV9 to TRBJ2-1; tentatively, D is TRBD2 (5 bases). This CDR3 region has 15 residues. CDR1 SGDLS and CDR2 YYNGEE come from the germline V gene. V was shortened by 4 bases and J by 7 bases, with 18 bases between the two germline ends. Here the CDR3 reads CASSPTARASNEQFF. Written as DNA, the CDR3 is TGTGCCAGCAGCCCGACGGCGCGGGCGAGTAATGAGCAGTTCTTC.

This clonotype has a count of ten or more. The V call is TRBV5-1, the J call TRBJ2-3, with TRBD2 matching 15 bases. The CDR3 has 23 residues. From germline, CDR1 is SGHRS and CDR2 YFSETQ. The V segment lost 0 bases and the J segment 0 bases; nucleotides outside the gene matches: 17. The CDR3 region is CASSLVGLAGGFPPSPSTDTQYF. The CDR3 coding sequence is TGCGCCAGCAGCTTGGTGGGACTAGCGGGAGGTTTTCCCCCTTCCCCTAGCACAGATACGCAGTATTTT. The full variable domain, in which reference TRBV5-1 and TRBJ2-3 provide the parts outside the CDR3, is KAGVTQTPRYLIKTRGQQVTLSCSPISGHRSVSWYQQTPGQGLQFLFEYFSETQRNKGNFPGRFSGRQFSNSRSEMNVSTLELGDSALYLCASSLVGLAGGFPPSPSTDTQYFGPGTRLTVL.

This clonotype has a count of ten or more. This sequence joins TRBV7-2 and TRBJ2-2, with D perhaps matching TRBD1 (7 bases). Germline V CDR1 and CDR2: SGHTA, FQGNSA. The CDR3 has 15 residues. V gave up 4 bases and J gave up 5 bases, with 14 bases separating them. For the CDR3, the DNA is TGTGCCAGCAGCTCCCACAGGGGAGGTACCGGGGAGCTGTTTTTT. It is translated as CASSSHRGGTGELFF.

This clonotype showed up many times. DNA for the CDR3: TGCAGCGTTGATAGGCGGGACTCCTACAATGAGCAGTTCTTC. Translating gives CSVDRRDSYNEQFF. The chain links TRBV29-1 to TRBJ2-1; perhaps TRBD2 as D (6 bases). This CDR3 is built from 14 residues. Germline CDR1 is SQVTM and CDR2 is ANQGSEA. V lost 3 bases to trimming and J lost 0 bases, with 9 bases between them.

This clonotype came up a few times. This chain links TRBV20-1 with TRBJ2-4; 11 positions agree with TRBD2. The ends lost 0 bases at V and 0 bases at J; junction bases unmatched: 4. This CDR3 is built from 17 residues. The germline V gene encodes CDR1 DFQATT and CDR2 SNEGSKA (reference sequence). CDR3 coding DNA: TGCAGTGCTAGAGAACCGGGACTAGCGGCAGCCAAAAACATTCAGTACTTC. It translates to CSAREPGLAAAKNIQYF.